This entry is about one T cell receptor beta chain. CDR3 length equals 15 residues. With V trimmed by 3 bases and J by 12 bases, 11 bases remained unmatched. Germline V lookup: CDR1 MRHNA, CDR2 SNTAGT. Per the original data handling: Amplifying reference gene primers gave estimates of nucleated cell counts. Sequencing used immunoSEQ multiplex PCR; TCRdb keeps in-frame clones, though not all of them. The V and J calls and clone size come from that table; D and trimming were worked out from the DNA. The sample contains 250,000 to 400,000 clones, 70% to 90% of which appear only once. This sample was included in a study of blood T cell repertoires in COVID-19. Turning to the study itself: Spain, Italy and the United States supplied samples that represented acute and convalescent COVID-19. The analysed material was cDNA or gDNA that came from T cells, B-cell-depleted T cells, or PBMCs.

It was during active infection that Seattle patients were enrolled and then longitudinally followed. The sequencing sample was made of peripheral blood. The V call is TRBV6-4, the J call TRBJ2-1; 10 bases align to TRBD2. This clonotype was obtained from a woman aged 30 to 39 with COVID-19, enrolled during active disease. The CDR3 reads CASSETGLAPNRQFF. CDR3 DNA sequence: TGTGCCAGCAGTGAGACGGGACTAGCGCCTAATAGGCAGTTCTTC.